Shown below are 12 T cell receptor beta chains from a single sample sequenced in a study of OX40 agonist ivuxolimab in advanced cancers. Assay used: immunoSEQ multiplex PCR; TCRdb lists only in-frame clones, some missing. The sample records fewer than 65,000 clones, 90% to 95% being singletons. The specimen comprised CD4+ or CD8+ T cells sorted from blood, sampled in a trial of the OX40 agonist ivuxolimab. These receptors all come from an adult with an advanced solid tumor such as melanoma, head and neck, liver or kidney cancer.

V is TRBV6-9 and J is TRBJ2-7; a weak D match, TRBD2 (6 bases). Germline V CDR1 and CDR2: MNHGY, SVAAGI. V was cut by 4 bases and J by 1 base, with 14 bases left in between. This CDR3 comprises 15 residues. The CDR3 sequence: CASSCGGEPSYEQYF. CDR3 in DNA: TGTGCCAGCAGTTGCGGCGGGGAACCTTCCTACGAGCAGTACTTC.

V and J are TRBV7-8 and TRBJ2-7; 16 bases are a match to TRBD2. Germline CDR1 and CDR2: SGHVS and FQNEAQ. V lost 2 bases and J lost 3; bases outside the gene matches: 13. The CDR3 loop spans 20 amino acids. In DNA, the CDR3 is TGTGCCAGCAGCTTACCCTCCGGGACTAGCGGGAGGGCCCTTCGCTACGAGCAGTACTTC. Its protein product is CASSLPSGTSGRALRYEQYF.

The J gene is TRBJ2-2, the V gene TRBV27, with 9 nucleotides matching TRBD2. The V and J ends lost 5 bases and 4 bases, in that order; junction bases with no gene match: 8. The germline CDR1 and CDR2 sequences are MNHEY and SMNVEV (reference sequence). The CDR3 sequence is 16 residues long. The CDR3 loop is CASSPGLASSTGELFF. The CDR3 DNA reads as TGTGCCAGCAGTCCGGGACTAGCCTCTTCCACCGGGGAGCTGTTTTTT.

The CDR3 is CASSFLAGDQDTQYF. In nucleotides, the CDR3 is TGTGCCAGCAGCTTCCTAGCGGGAGACCAAGATACGCAGTATTTT. The genes are TRBV11-2 and TRBJ2-3, with 10 nucleotides matching TRBD2. CDR1 and CDR2 from the germline V gene are SGHAT and FQNNGV. The J segment lost 5 bases and the V segment lost 3 bases, leaving 5 bases of the junction unmatched. The CDR3 has 15 residues.

The chain combines TRBV27 with TRBJ2-1; no definite D call. Germline-derived CDR1 and CDR2 are MNHEY and SMNVEV (reference sequence). This CDR3 contains 12 residues. Trimming cost V 4 bases and J 9 bases, with 10 bases left between them. This CDR3 reads CASSSNSVEQFF. CDR3 DNA: TGTGCCAGCAGTTCCAACTCGGTTGAGCAGTTCTTC.

The chain uses TRBV29-1 and TRBJ2-7; D gene ambiguous. CDR3 length: 14 amino acids. In germline, CDR1 is SQVTM, CDR2 ANQGSEA. The V end was cut by 4 bases, the J end by 2 bases, with 15 bases between. Here the CDR3 reads CSVVNSGFTYEQYF. The CDR3 region has the DNA TGCAGCGTTGTGAATTCCGGATTTACCTACGAGCAGTACTTC.

This sequence joins TRBV28 and TRBJ2-5; D may be TRBD1 (6 bases). The DNA end favors TRBJ2-7, so the J call may be wrong. The CDR3 contains 13 residues. Germline V gene data show CDR1 as MDHEN and CDR2 as SYDVKM. For the CDR3, the DNA is TGTGCCAGCACCCAAGGGGGATCCTACGAGCAGTACTTC. Protein product: CASTQGGSYEQYF.

The rearrangement joins TRBV9 to TRBJ2-2; 7 bases fit TRBD2. After removal of 1 base from V and 4 bases from J, the junction contained 10 bases not matched to a gene. CDR3 length equals 17 residues. Germline V CDR1 and CDR2: SGDLS, YYNGEE. The CDR3 sequence: CASSVKSAGASTGELFF. DNA of the CDR3: TGTGCCAGCAGCGTAAAGTCGGCGGGAGCGTCCACCGGGGAGCTGTTTTTT.

The chain uses TRBV14 and TRBJ2-1, with TRBD2 matching 14 bases. The CDR3 contains 16 residues. CDR1 SGHDN and CDR2 FVKESK come from the germline V gene. Trimming removed 3 bases from V and 6 bases from J; junction bases left unmatched: 4. In nucleotides, the CDR3 is TGTGCCAGCAGCCATGGACTAGCGGGAGGATCCAATGAGCAGTTCTTC. Amino acids: CASSHGLAGGSNEQFF. Full variable domain (outside the CDR3, taken from reference TRBV14 and TRBJ2-1): EAGVTQFPSHSVIEKGQTVTLRCDPISGHDNLYWYRRVMGKEIKFLLHFVKESKQDESGMPNNRFLAERTGGTYSTLKVQPAELEDSGVYFCASSHGLAGGSNEQFFGPGTRLTVL.

The chain joins TRBV15 to TRBJ2-1; TRBD2 matches 7 bases. The CDR3 totals 15 residues. The V segment lost 1 base and the J segment 0 bases; nucleotides outside the gene matches: 0. The germline V gene encodes CDR1 LNHNV and CDR2 YYDKDF (reference sequence). The CDR3 region is CATSRAGGSYNEQFF. Here the CDR3 DNA reads TGTGCCACCAGCAGAGCGGGAGGCTCCTACAATGAGCAGTTCTTC.

The genes are TRBV27 and TRBJ2-7; unclear D gene. The V end was cut by 6 bases, the J end by 0 bases, with 18 bases between. This CDR3 has 16 residues. Germline V gene sequence: CDR1 MNHEY, CDR2 SMNVEV (reference sequence). The chain's CDR3 is CASRSNPEIRSYEQYF. The CDR3, as DNA: TGTGCCAGCAGATCGAACCCAGAAATCCGCTCCTACGAGCAGTACTTC.

The V call is TRBV9, the J call TRBJ2-1; no reliable D call. Germline V gene sequence: CDR1 SGDLS, CDR2 YYNGEE. Trimming shortened V by 0 bases and J by 5 bases, and 6 bases separated the two germline ends. The CDR3 runs to 13 residues. CDR3 in amino acids: CASSVVSHNEQFF. The CDR3, as DNA: TGTGCCAGCAGCGTAGTGTCCCACAATGAGCAGTTCTTC.